The rows below give T cell receptor beta chains drawn from one sample of a study of blood T cell repertoires in COVID-19. Method: immunoSEQ multiplex PCR; TCRdb's copy keeps in-frame clones and lacks some. The sample carries 120,000 or so clones, more than 70% recorded once. Sequencing was performed on peripheral blood. Every receptor here comes from a man aged 80 or over with active or convalescent COVID-19. Both conserved end residues are part of each CDR3. A D gene is named only where the DNA matches it firmly. Part of the rows lack a size; the others show once, few, many or a class for expanded clones.

>TRBV6-5|TRBJ1-2|NA|NA
TGTGCCAGCAGCTCCGGACGGACTTTCTATGGCTACACCTTC
CASSSGRTFYGYTF
>TRBV7-2|TRBJ1-2|NA|NA
TGTGCCAGCAGCTTAGGTTATAATAACTATGGCTACACCTTC
CASSLGYNNYGYTF
>TRBV5-8|TRBJ1-1|NA|NA
TGTGCCAGCAGCTTCCCCGGAGGGATTGGGTTCACTGAAGCTTTCTTT
CASSFPGGIGFTEAFF
>TRBV5-4|TRBJ2-1|NA|NA
TGTGCCAGCAGACCTGACTCGAGCTCCTACAATGAGCAGTTCTTC
CASRPDSSSYNEQFF
>TRBV30|TRBJ1-5|NA|NA
TGTGCCTGGAGTGAATTACGGGGAGTTCAGCCCCAGCATTTT
CAWSELRGVQPQHF
>TRBV7-9|TRBJ2-5|NA|NA
TGTGCCAGCAGCCCTTGGACAGACCAAGAGACCCAGTACTTC
CASSPWTDQETQYF
>TRBV19|TRBJ1-4|NA|TRBD1
TGTGCCAGTAGTTCGACAGGGTTTTACCCATCAACTAATGAAAAACTGTTTTTT
CASSSTGFYPSTNEKLFF
>TRBV6-2/TRBV6-3|TRBJ1-1|once|NA
TGTGCCAGCAGTTCGGGGGGAACCACTGAAGCTTTCTTT
CASSSGGTTEAFF
>TRBV7-2|TRBJ1-1|NA|NA
TGTGCCAGCAGCTTCGGAGGTCATCAGAAAGGGGCTTTCTTT
CASSFGGHQKGAFF
>TRBV2|TRBJ2-5|NA|NA
TGTGCCAGCAGTGAACCTCTATTGACCCAGTACTTC
CASSEPLLTQYF
>TRBV2|TRBJ1-2|NA|NA
TGTGCCAGCAGCCAACAGGGATCCTATGGCTACACCTTC
CASSQQGSYGYTF
>TRBV6-2/TRBV6-3|TRBJ1-6|once|NA
TGTGCCAGCAGCCCCTTCACCTCCTTGCTTAGCTCACCCCTCCACTTT
CASSPFTSLLSSPLHF
>TRBV9|TRBJ2-5|NA|TRBD1
TGTGCCAGCAACCTAGGACAGGGAGGAGCGGAGACCCAGTACTTC
CASNLGQGGAETQYF
>TRBV10-3|TRBJ1-2|NA|NA
TGTGCCATCTCATGGGATGGGGGACTAGATGGCTACACCTTC
CAISWDGGLDGYTF
>TRBV5-1|TRBJ1-4|NA|TRBD1
TGCGCCAGCAGCCAGGCAGGGACAGGGGGTGAAAAACTGTTTTTT
CASSQAGTGGEKLFF
>TRBV12-3/TRBV12-4|TRBJ2-7|NA|NA
TGTGCCAGCAGTTTCGGCCAGGGCAACGAGCAGTACTTC
CASSFGQGNEQYF
>TRBV18|TRBJ1-4|NA|NA
TGTGCCAGCTCGAGACAGCCCCTTTCATATAATGAAAAACTGTTTTTT
CASSRQPLSYNEKLFF
>TRBV24-1|TRBJ1-3|NA|NA
TGTGCCACCAGACCGGGGGGCTCTGGAAACACCATATATTTT
CATRPGGSGNTIYF
>TRBV7-2|TRBJ2-1|NA|TRBD2
TGTGCCAGCAGCTTTGAAAGACTAGCGGGGTACAATGAGCAGTTCTTC
CASSFERLAGYNEQFF
>TRBV3-1/TRBV3-2|TRBJ1-4|NA|NA
TGTGCCAGCAGACATTCCTTTTTTATATCCGACAGTGAAAAACTGTTTTTT
CASRHSFFISDSEKLFF
>TRBV29-1|TRBJ1-2|NA|NA
TGCAGCGTCGATCCGGGGACTAACTATGGCTACACCTTC
CSVDPGTNYGYTF
>TRBV11-2|TRBJ2-3|NA|TRBD2
TGTGCCAGCAGCTTAGTTACCAGCGGGGGGCCTTCTAGCACAGATACGCAGTATTTT
CASSLVTSGGPSSTDTQYF
>TRBV5-1|TRBJ1-2|NA|TRBD1
TGCGCCAGCAGCTCCGGACAGGGGGCTGAAGGCTACACCTTC
CASSSGQGAEGYTF
>TRBV10-3|TRBJ2-3|NA|TRBD2
TGTGCCATCAGTGAGTTAGCAGCGGGGGAGGGGGATACGCAGTATTTT
CAISELAAGEGDTQYF
>TRBV7-9|TRBJ1-3|once|NA
TGTGCCAGCAGCTCATTTAAGGGGACTGGAAACACCATATATTTT
CASSSFKGTGNTIYF
>TRBV27|TRBJ2-2|NA|NA
TGTGCCAGAAAGAAAGGGGACACGTCCGGCACCGGGGAGCTGTTTTTT
CARKKGDTSGTGELFF
>TRBV5-8|TRBJ1-6|NA|NA
TGTGCCAGCAGCTTCCTCCAGGCGGGCCTCTCCTATAATTCACCCCTCCACTTT
CASSFLQAGLSYNSPLHF